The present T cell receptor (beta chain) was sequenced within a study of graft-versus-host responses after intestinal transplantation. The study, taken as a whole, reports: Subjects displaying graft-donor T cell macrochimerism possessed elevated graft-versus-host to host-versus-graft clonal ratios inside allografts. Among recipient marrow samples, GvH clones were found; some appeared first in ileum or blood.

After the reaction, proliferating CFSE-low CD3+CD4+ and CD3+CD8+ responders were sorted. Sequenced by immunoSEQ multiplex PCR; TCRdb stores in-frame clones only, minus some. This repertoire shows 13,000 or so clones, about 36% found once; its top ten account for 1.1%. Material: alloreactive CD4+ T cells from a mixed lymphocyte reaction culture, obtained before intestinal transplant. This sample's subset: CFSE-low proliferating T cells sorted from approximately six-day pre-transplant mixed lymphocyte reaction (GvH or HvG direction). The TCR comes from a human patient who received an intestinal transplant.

CDR3 in amino acids: CASSPGRFAANVLTF. CDR3 bases: TGTGCCAGCAGTCCGGGGAGGTTTGCGGCCAACGTCCTGACTTTC. The V call is TRBV6-5, the J call TRBJ2-6; tentatively, D is TRBD2 (6 bases). The germline CDR1 and CDR2 sequences are MNHEY and SVGAGI. V was pared by 5 bases and J by 6 bases, with 14 bases between. The CDR3 has 15 amino acids.